This is a list of T cell receptor beta chains from one sample in a study of siplizumab effects on memory and regulatory T cells. Generated by immunoSEQ multiplex PCR, the TCRdb table keeps only in-frame clones and is missing some. The sample records 13,000 or so clones, almost 40% being singletons. Antigen specificity for these receptors is unknown. Sequencing input: CFSE-low (dividing) CD8+ T cells sorted from an allogeneic mixed lymphocyte reaction. The source is a human donor in good health; the cells came from an allogeneic mixed lymphocyte reaction. CDR3s include the opening cysteine and the closing phenylalanine or tryptophan. A D gene is named only where the DNA matches it firmly. Only part of the rows carry a size: once, few, many, or a class if the clone is expanded.

TRBV6-1,TRBJ2-1,-,-,CASSGGNEQFF,TGTGCCAGCAGTGGCGGGAATGAGCAGTTCTTC
TRBV19,TRBJ1-2,-,medium-sized,CASSMAGANYGYTF,TGTGCCAGTAGTATGGCAGGGGCTAACTATGGCTACACCTTC
TRBV27,TRBJ1-1,-,few,CASKEGPMNTEAFF,TGTGCCAGCAAAGAGGGTCCGATGAACACTGAAGCTTTCTTT
TRBV7-8,TRBJ1-6,-,-,CASSPTESSYNSPLHF,TGTGCCAGCAGCCCGACGGAGAGCTCCTATAATTCACCCCTCCACTTT
TRBV2,TRBJ2-7,TRBD2,-,CASSDIVGLAAYEQYF,TGTGCCAGCAGTGATATCGTTGGACTAGCGGCCTACGAGCAGTACTTC
TRBV19,TRBJ2-1,-,-,CASSEYYNEQFF,TGTGCCAGTAGTGAATATTACAATGAGCAGTTCTTC
TRBV4-2,TRBJ2-7,-,once,CASSQEEADTSYEQYF,TGTGCCAGCAGCCAAGAGGAAGCGGACACCTCCTACGAGCAGTACTTC
TRBV11-2,TRBJ2-3,-,medium-sized,CASTPGGGRTDTQYF,TGTGCCAGCACCCCTGGGGGGGGCCGTACAGATACGCAGTATTTT
TRBV7-3,TRBJ2-3,TRBD1,-,CASSPGGAWTDTQYF,TGTGCCAGCAGCCCAGGGGGCGCATGGACAGATACGCAGTATTTT
TRBV18,TRBJ1-1,-,-,CASSGQSNTEAFF,TGTGCCAGCTCAGGCCAGTCGAACACTGAAGCTTTCTTT
TRBV4-2,TRBJ1-1,-,-,CASSQAGYMNTEAFF,TGTGCCAGCAGCCAAGCCGGTTACATGAACACTGAAGCTTTCTTT
TRBV7-8,TRBJ2-3,-,-,CASSPRFGETTDTQYF,TGTGCCAGCAGCCCAAGGTTCGGGGAAACCACAGATACGCAGTATTTT
TRBV4-1,TRBJ1-5,-,few,CASSQDPPETRINQPQHF,TGCGCCAGCAGCCAAGATCCTCCAGAAACAAGAATTAATCAGCCCCAGCATTTT
TRBV7-9,TRBJ1-1,-,-,CASNIQGHTEAFF,TGTGCCAGCAACATACAGGGCCACACTGAAGCTTTCTTT
TRBV4-3,TRBJ2-3,TRBD1,few,CASSQDLTGQTDTQYF,TGCGCCAGCAGCCAAGATCTGACAGGGCAGACAGATACGCAGTATTTT
TRBV7-9,TRBJ2-6,-,-,CASSDGAESVGANVLTF,TGTGCCAGCAGCGACGGGGCAGAGTCCGTTGGGGCCAACGTCCTGACTTTC
TRBV27,TRBJ2-7,TRBD1,few,CASSFNLDRGRYEQYF,TGTGCCAGCAGTTTCAATTTGGACAGGGGGCGCTACGAGCAGTACTTC
TRBV30,TRBJ1-2,TRBD1,few,CAWSLLDRESYGYTF,TGTGCCTGGAGTTTATTAGACAGGGAGAGCTATGGCTACACCTTC
TRBV27,TRBJ2-7,-,few,CASSVFQGGYEQYF,TGTGCCAGCAGTGTCTTTCAGGGGGGCTACGAGCAGTACTTC